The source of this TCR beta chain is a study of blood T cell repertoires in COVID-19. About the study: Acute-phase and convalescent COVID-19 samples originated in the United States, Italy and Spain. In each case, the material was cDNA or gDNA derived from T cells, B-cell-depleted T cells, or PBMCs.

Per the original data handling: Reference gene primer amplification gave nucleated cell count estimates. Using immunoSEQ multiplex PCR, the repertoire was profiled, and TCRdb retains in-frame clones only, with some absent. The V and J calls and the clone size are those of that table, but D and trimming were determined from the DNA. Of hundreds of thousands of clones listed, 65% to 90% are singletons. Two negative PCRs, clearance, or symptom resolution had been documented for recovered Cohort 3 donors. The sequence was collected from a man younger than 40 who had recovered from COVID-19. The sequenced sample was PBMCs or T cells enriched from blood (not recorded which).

In DNA, the CDR3 is TGTGCCAGCTCACCACTGATCTTTTCGGGTAGGGAGACCCAGTACTTC. It translates to CASSPLIFSGRETQYF. This chain joins TRBV18 and TRBJ2-5; no clear D. The CDR3 has 16 residues. Germline V CDR1 and CDR2: KGHSH, LQKENI. V was clipped by 1 base and J by 5 bases, with 17 bases between them.